The 28 T cell receptor beta chains below come from one sample, sequenced in a study of beta chain features in type 1 diabetes. Every isolated RNA sample was fully reverse transcribed, so sequencing captured expressed TCRB transcripts. The table came from immunoSEQ multiplex PCR; TCRdb's copy has only in-frame clones and leaves some out. The repertoire holds 900,000 or so clones, with around a sixth as singletons. Sequences were obtained from naive CD4+ T cells from blood. These receptors all stem from a woman under 30 in good health.

This clone was recorded at least ten times. The chain has TRBV2 and TRBJ2-1; TRBD2 aligns across 7 bases. Germline V gene data show CDR1 as SNHLY and CDR2 as FYNNEI. V trimming: 7 bases; J trimming: 1 base; junction bases outside the gene matches: 4. The CDR3 spans 14 residues. The CDR3 sequence is CASMAGVSYNEQFF. In DNA, the CDR3 is TGTGCCAGCATGGCGGGAGTGTCCTACAATGAGCAGTTCTTC.

J is TRBJ1-4 and V is TRBV20-1, with D perhaps matching TRBD1 (5 bases). The germline V gene has CDR1 DFQATT and CDR2 SNEGSKA (reference sequence). V shed 6 bases and J shed 7 bases, with 6 bases lying between them. The CDR3 extends over 10 amino acids. CDR3 residues: CSAGPEKLFF. The DNA of the CDR3 is TGCAGTGCGGGGCCTGAAAAACTGTTTTTT.

V is TRBV6-6 and J is TRBJ1-1; no clear D gene. Germline V gene sequence: CDR1 MNHNY, CDR2 SVGAGI (reference sequence). With 3 bases removed from V and 11 bases from J, the gap between germline ends came to 19 bases. The length of the CDR3 is 14 residues. The CDR3 is CASSYEGISIGAFF. The CDR3 nucleotides are TGTGCCAGCAGTTATGAGGGCATAAGTATCGGGGCTTTCTTT.

To note about this clone: Additional DNA sequences in this sample encode the identical CDR3. This chain links TRBV18 with TRBJ1-1; D not certain. This CDR3 region has 13 residues. The V and J ends lost 3 bases and 0 bases respectively, with 5 bases between them. Germline CDR1 and CDR2: KGHSH and LQKENI. CDR3 DNA: TGTGCCAGCTCACCTAGGGTGAACACTGAAGCTTTCTTT. This translates into CASSPRVNTEAFF.

This clone has a handful of counts. The V and J genes are TRBV7-9 and TRBJ2-5, with 9 nucleotides matching TRBD2. This CDR3 has 16 residues. The V gene's germline CDR1 is SEHNR and CDR2 FQNEAQ (reference sequence). Trimming took 6 bases from V and 2 from J; bases not matched to a gene: 10. CDR3 protein: CASRRTRLAVQETQYF. The CDR3 bases are TGTGCCAGCAGGCGAACCCGACTAGCGGTTCAAGAGACCCAGTACTTC.

This chain links TRBV2 with TRBJ1-1, with TRBD1 matching over 8 bases. V shed 2 bases, J shed 5 bases, and the junction held 7 bases outside the gene matches. The germline V gene encodes CDR1 SNHLY and CDR2 FYNNEI. This CDR3 is 15 amino acids long. CDR3 bases: TGTGCCAGCAGTGAAAGGGGGGACAGGTCGACTGAAGCTTTCTTT. Translation gives CASSERGDRSTEAFF.

The chain joins TRBV6-1 to TRBJ1-2; D unresolved. The V and J ends lost 3 bases and 14 bases respectively, with 19 bases between them. CDR1 and CDR2 from the germline V gene are MNHNS and SASEGT. CDR3 length: 13 residues. The CDR3 DNA reads as TGTGCCAGCAGTGATAACAACACCGGTGTAAGGACCTTC. It encodes CASSDNNTGVRTF.

The chain links TRBV5-4 to TRBJ2-3, with 11 bases lining up with TRBD1. The germline gives CDR1 SGHNT, CDR2 YYREEE (reference sequence). The junction had 9 bases not matched to a gene; V was cut back by 4 bases and J by 8 bases. This CDR3 has 15 residues. The CDR3 coding sequence is TGTGCCAGCAGCCAGGGGACAGGGGGTTATGGTACGCAGTATTTT. Translation gives CASSQGTGGYGTQYF.

The chain is built from TRBV5-1 and TRBJ2-1; 8 bases fit TRBD2. The CDR3 is made up of 16 amino acids. Germline CDR1 is SGHRS and CDR2 is YFSETQ. V shed 1 base and J 8 bases; nucleotides not matched to a gene: 11. The CDR3 nucleotides read TGCGCCAGCAGCTTGAGGCCGTCGGGAGGGCCAGATGAGCAGTTCTTC. Its translation: CASSLRPSGGPDEQFF.

The rearrangement joins TRBV7-2 to TRBJ1-2, with 10 bases fitting TRBD1. Germline V lookup: CDR1 SGHTA, CDR2 FQGNSA. The CDR3 has 14 residues. With V trimmed by 2 bases and J by 7 bases, 4 bases remained unmatched. As DNA, the CDR3 is TGTGCCAGCAGCTTATTGCGGGACAGGGGTGGCTACACCTTC. The encoded protein is CASSLLRDRGGYTF.

The V and J genes are TRBV28 and TRBJ1-5, with TRBD1 identical over 7 bases. The CDR3 is 15 amino acids. Germline V gene data show CDR1 as MDHEN and CDR2 as SYDVKM. Unmatched junction bases numbered 9, after V lost 4 bases and J lost 6 bases. This CDR3 is CASSYRGGVSQPQHF. CDR3 in DNA: TGTGCCAGCAGTTACCGAGGGGGCGTGAGTCAGCCCCAGCATTTT.

The genes are TRBV5-1 and TRBJ2-7, with D hard to call. Germline CDR1 and CDR2: SGHRS and YFSETQ. CDR3 length equals 14 residues. The V gene lost 1 base and the J gene lost 5 bases, with 13 bases spanning the gap. CDR3 sequence (DNA): TGCGCCAGCAGCTTGTCCAATCCGGCTCACGAGCAGTACTTC. Translating it yields CASSLSNPAHEQYF.

CDR3 protein: CASSRQTSGFSYNEQFF. The CDR3 DNA reads TGCGCCAGCAGCCGCCAGACTAGCGGATTTTCCTACAATGAGCAGTTCTTC. V is TRBV5-1 and J is TRBJ2-1, with 9 positions matching TRBD2. Per germline, CDR1 SGHRS and CDR2 YFSETQ. V shed 4 bases and J 1 base; nucleotides not matched to a gene: 9. The CDR3 is 17 residues long.

This clone has a handful of counts. V and J are TRBV5-1 and TRBJ1-1; D perhaps matches TRBD1 (6 bases). CDR3 length equals 14 residues. The V end lost 5 bases, the J end lost 1 base, and 12 bases lay between the germline ends. CDR1 is SGHRS, CDR2 YFSETQ, per germline. CDR3 nucleotides: TGCGCCAGCAGAGTTTGGGACACGAACACTGAAGCTTTCTTT. It specifies CASRVWDTNTEAFF.

This clone has just a few counts. This chain uses TRBV9 with TRBJ2-3; TRBD2 matches at 9 bases. CDR3 length equals 14 residues. The V gene's germline CDR1 is SGDLS and CDR2 YYNGEE. Losses at the gene ends were 3 bases for V and 6 bases for J; bases not matched to a gene: 5. The DNA of the CDR3 is TGTGCCAGCAGCGCCCGGACTAGCGCTGATACGCAGTATTTT. Its protein product is CASSARTSADTQYF. The variable domain in full, completed from reference TRBV9 and TRBJ2-3, reads DSGVTQTPKHLITATGQRVTLRCSPRSGDLSVYWYQQSLDQGLQFLIQYYNGEERAKGNILERFSAQQFPDLHSELNLSSLELGDSALYFCASSARTSADTQYFGPGTRLTVL.

In its sample, this clone was seen a few times. J is TRBJ2-2 and V is TRBV6-1, with 8 bases fitting TRBD1. The CDR3 totals 12 residues. CDR1 MNHNS and CDR2 SASEGT come from the germline V gene. V dropped 7 bases and J dropped 8; count of bases not matched to a gene: 3. CDR3 in amino acids: CASIRTGGELFF. The CDR3 DNA reads TGTGCCAGCATTAGGACAGGGGGGGAGCTGTTTTTT.

The chain joins TRBV2 to TRBJ1-2, with D possibly being TRBD1 (6 bases). Per the germline V gene, CDR1 is SNHLY and CDR2 is FYNNEI. Trimming shortened V by 8 bases and J by 1 base, and 11 bases separated the two germline ends. CDR3 length: 13 amino acids. CDR3 sequence reads: CASRWTVNYGYTF. The CDR3 nucleotides are TGTGCCAGCCGATGGACAGTTAACTATGGCTACACCTTC. The full variable domain, with the rest looked up from reference TRBV2 and TRBJ1-2, is EPEVTQTPSHQVTQMGQEVILRCVPISNHLYFYWYRQILGQKVEFLVSFYNNEISEKSEIFDDQFSVERPDGSNFTLKIRSTKLEDSAMYFCASRWTVNYGYTFGSGTRLTVV.

The rearrangement links TRBV5-6 to TRBJ2-2; D is possibly TRBD1 (5 bases). V lost 5 bases to trimming and J lost 0 bases, with 14 bases between them. The CDR3 runs to 16 residues. The V gene's germline CDR1 is SGHDT and CDR2 YYEEEE. CDR3 region: CASSPLDSSNTGELFF. CDR3 DNA: TGTGCCAGCAGTCCACTCGACAGTTCGAACACCGGGGAGCTGTTTTTT.

The sample holds a few counts of this clone. The rearrangement joins TRBV6-1 to TRBJ2-1; 7 bases fit TRBD1. Trimming removed 6 bases from V and 5 bases from J; junction bases left unmatched: 10. Germline CDR1 and CDR2: MNHNS and SASEGT. The CDR3 is made up of 15 amino acids. Written as DNA, the CDR3 is TGTGCCAGCAGGCCGATTCGGACAGGAGACAATGAGCAGTTCTTC. It is translated as CASRPIRTGDNEQFF.

There are a few counts of this clone. This chain joins TRBV7-6 and TRBJ2-7, with TRBD1 identical over 10 bases. The V gene's germline CDR1 is SGHVS and CDR2 FNYEAQ. J lost 1 base, V lost 4 bases, and 4 bases had no gene match. The CDR3 extends over 15 amino acids. CDR3: CASSYGQGESYEQYF. In DNA, the CDR3 is TGTGCCAGCAGCTACGGACAGGGGGAATCCTACGAGCAGTACTTC.

The chain combines TRBV9 with TRBJ2-1, with D tentatively TRBD2 (6 bases). CDR1 SGDLS and CDR2 YYNGEE come from the germline V gene. CDR3 length: 17 residues. Deletions cut 2 bases from V and 8 bases from J, with 23 bases between. CDR3 sequence (DNA): TGTGCCAGCAGCGTTAGCATCCGGGACTCCATATCCCATGAGCAGTTCTTC. Amino acid sequence: CASSVSIRDSISHEQFF.

This clone was counted a few times. The chain has TRBV7-2 and TRBJ1-1, with a weak D call TRBD1 (5 bases). The V and J ends lost 5 bases and 6 bases respectively, with 13 bases between them. The CDR3 runs 13 residues. Germline V CDR1 and CDR2: SGHTA, FQGNSA. The CDR3 here is CASSPSRGAEAFF. The CDR3 nucleotides are TGTGCCAGCAGCCCAAGCCGGGGGGCTGAAGCTTTCTTT.

This clone occurred a few times. This chain uses TRBV7-2 with TRBJ2-2; D is unclear. Trimming removed 3 bases from V and 5 bases from J, with 7 bases in between. The CDR3 runs to 13 residues. Germline loops: CDR1 SGHTA, CDR2 FQGNSA. The CDR3 nucleotides are TGTGCCAGCAGCTTTGTCCTGACCGGGGAGCTGTTTTTT. It is translated as CASSFVLTGELFF.

This clone was picked up a small number of times. The V and J genes are TRBV5-4 and TRBJ2-2; D may be TRBD2 (6 bases). The CDR3 has 15 residues. The germline V gene has CDR1 SGHNT and CDR2 YYREEE (reference sequence). V dropped 4 bases and J dropped 6 bases, with 16 bases sitting between them. In DNA form, the CDR3 reads TGTGCCAGCAGCCCCCGGGACTTTCAGGCCGGGGAGCTGTTTTTT. It encodes CASSPRDFQAGELFF.

The J gene is TRBJ2-1, the V gene TRBV19; D possibly corresponds to TRBD1 (5 bases). There are 13 residues in the CDR3. Germline V lookup: CDR1 LNHDA, CDR2 SQIVND (reference sequence). V was cut by 3 bases and J by 14 bases, with 17 bases left in between. The CDR3 reads CASSIGAGRSEFF. Written as DNA, the CDR3 is TGTGCCAGTAGTATTGGGGCAGGACGCTCGGAGTTCTTC.

The rearrangement joins TRBV9 to TRBJ2-4, with D unclear. Trimming stripped 0 bases from V and 5 bases from J, with 12 bases between. CDR1 SGDLS and CDR2 YYNGEE come from the germline V gene. The CDR3 is 15 amino acids. In DNA form, the CDR3 reads TGTGCCAGCAGCGTAGGGGGTACACCTCAAAACATTCAGTACTTC. This gives the protein CASSVGGTPQNIQYF. Using reference TRBV9 and TRBJ2-4 for the parts outside the CDR3, the full variable domain is DSGVTQTPKHLITATGQRVTLRCSPRSGDLSVYWYQQSLDQGLQFLIQYYNGEERAKGNILERFSAQQFPDLHSELNLSSLELGDSALYFCASSVGGTPQNIQYFGAGTRLSVL.

The gene calls are TRBV28 and TRBJ1-2; 8 positions agree with TRBD1. CDR3 length: 16 amino acids. V lost 6 bases, J lost 8 bases, and 17 bases stayed unmatched. Germline values: CDR1 MDHEN, CDR2 SYDVKM. This CDR3 reads CASSPLRDNRGEGYTF. The CDR3 region has the DNA TGTGCCAGCAGCCCACTTAGAGACAACAGGGGGGAAGGCTACACCTTC.

J is TRBJ2-6 and V is TRBV7-3; possible D gene TRBD2, 5 bases. This CDR3 spans 15 amino acids. Looked up from germline, CDR1 is SGHTA and CDR2 is FQGTGA. V lost 5 bases and J lost 0, with 8 bases in between. This chain's CDR3 is CASSPGISGANVLTF. Here the CDR3 DNA reads TGTGCCAGCAGCCCGGGGATCTCTGGGGCCAACGTCCTGACTTTC.